Below, 29 T cell receptor beta chains from the same sample are listed, as sequenced in a study of T cell repertoires in ileal Crohn's disease. Here immunoSEQ multiplex PCR was the method, and the copy in TCRdb shows in-frame clones only, minus some. In the table there are about 18,000 clones, approximately 80% of which are singletons. Time point given: inflamed ileum from the surgical specimen. Sequencing was carried out using ileal tissue. Receptors were obtained from an adult with Crohn's disease.

The chain uses TRBV27 and TRBJ2-7; unclear D gene. The length of the CDR3 is 12 residues. In germline, CDR1 is MNHEY, CDR2 SMNVEV (reference sequence). With 8 bases removed from V and 3 bases from J, the gap between germline ends came to 11 bases. CDR3 DNA: TGTGCCAGCGGAACTACTCTCTACGAGCAGTACTTC. Amino acid sequence: CASGTTLYEQYF.

The rearrangement uses TRBV4-1 and TRBJ2-5, with 8 bases that match TRBD1. Germline lookup yields CDR1 MGHRA and CDR2 YSYEKL. Trimming at V came to 4 bases and at J to 4 bases, leaving 8 bases not matched to a gene. The CDR3 extends over 15 amino acids. CDR3 loop: CASSPQSQGGETQYF. CDR3 sequence (DNA): TGCGCCAGCAGCCCCCAATCACAGGGGGGAGAGACCCAGTACTTC.

The chain employs TRBV27 and TRBJ2-3; possible D gene TRBD2, 5 bases. The germline V gene encodes CDR1 MNHEY and CDR2 SMNVEV (reference sequence). V was pared by 5 bases and J by 2 bases, with 14 bases between. The CDR3 contains 15 residues. The DNA for the CDR3 is TGTGCCAGCAGTGAGGGATGGGGATACACAGATACGCAGTATTTT. Its protein is CASSEGWGYTDTQYF.

The chain is built from TRBV5-6 and TRBJ1-4; possible D gene TRBD1, 5 bases. Germline V gives CDR1 SGHDT, CDR2 YYEEEE. Trimming pared 0 bases from V and 5 bases from J, leaving 14 bases between. This CDR3 comprises 16 residues. The CDR3 DNA reads TGTGCCAGCAGCTTGGGGCCAGGGACGGGAAATGAAAAACTGTTTTTT. Protein product: CASSLGPGTGNEKLFF.

This clone was detected a few times. J is TRBJ2-5 and V is TRBV5-1; D is undetermined. Per germline, CDR1 SGHRS and CDR2 YFSETQ. CDR3 size: 13 residues. Between the trimmed V and J ends, which lost 3 bases and 4 bases, there was a span of 10 bases. The CDR3 loop is CASSSGAPETQYF. In DNA form, the CDR3 reads TGCGCCAGCAGCTCTGGCGCTCCAGAGACCCAGTACTTC.

V and J are TRBV7-8 and TRBJ1-2; D remains unclear. CDR1 and CDR2 (germline): SGHVS, FQNEAQ. The V gene lost 4 bases and the J gene lost 7 bases, with 10 bases spanning the gap. The CDR3 runs 12 residues. CDR3 sequence: CASSYLTFGYTF. Here the CDR3 DNA reads TGTGCCAGCAGCTACCTGACTTTTGGCTACACCTTC.

The table lists this clone with a few counts. The chain employs TRBV6-6 and TRBJ2-7; TRBD1 matches 8 bases. The J segment lost 6 bases and the V segment lost 5 bases, leaving 3 bases of the junction unmatched. The CDR3 is 12 amino acids. Germline V lookup: CDR1 MNHNY, CDR2 SVGAGI (reference sequence). The CDR3 DNA reads TGTGCCAGCAGTAGCACAGGGGGCGAGCAGTACTTC. Translated, it gives CASSSTGGEQYF.

The V gene is TRBV4-1, the J gene TRBJ2-6; D is unclear. The V gene's germline CDR1 is MGHRA and CDR2 YSYEKL. This CDR3 region has 13 residues. Trimming cost V 3 bases and J 5 bases, with 5 bases left between them. CDR3 residues: CASSHPWANVLTF. The CDR3 DNA reads as TGCGCCAGCAGCCACCCCTGGGCCAACGTCCTGACTTTC.

CDR3 sequence (DNA): TGTGCCAGCAGTTTACAAGGAGGGACTAGCGGATTTTTGGAGACCCAGTACTTC. The encoded protein is CASSLQGGTSGFLETQYF. The rearrangement uses TRBV11-2 and TRBJ2-5, with TRBD2 identical over 11 bases. The CDR3 loop spans 18 amino acids. Germline values: CDR1 SGHAT, CDR2 FQNNGV. J lost 5 bases, V lost 6 bases, and 17 bases had no gene match.

Here the CDR3 reads CASSPPGTALKTQYF. The CDR3 bases are TGTGCCAGCAGCCCACCAGGGACAGCTCTAAAGACCCAGTACTTC. The rearrangement links TRBV5-6 to TRBJ2-5; TRBD1 agrees at 7 bases. V dropped 4 bases and J dropped 6; count of bases not matched to a gene: 12. CDR3 size: 15 residues. CDR1 SGHDT and CDR2 YYEEEE come from the germline V gene.

The rearrangement joins TRBV19 to TRBJ2-6; D is perhaps TRBD1 or TRBD2 (6 bases each). V lost 3 bases, J lost 4 bases, and 13 bases lay in between. The CDR3 spans 16 residues. The germline V gene has CDR1 LNHDA and CDR2 SQIVND (reference sequence). The CDR3 DNA sequence: TGTGCCAGTAGTATCTGGGGGGCAGAAGGGGCCAACGTCCTGACTTTC. This translates into CASSIWGAEGANVLTF.

As to this clone: One junction end disagrees with the germline gene, perhaps due to a read error. This rearrangement joins TRBV5-5 to TRBJ2-4; 9 nucleotides align to TRBD2. Germline assignment: CDR1 SGHKS and CDR2 YYEKEE (reference sequence). The length of the CDR3 is 17 residues. The CDR3 reads CASSLSILAGIKSIQYF. CDR3 bases: TGTGCCAGCAGCTTGTCTATCCTAGCGGGAATAAAAAGCATTCAGTACTTC. The variable domain in full, with the rest retrieved from reference TRBV5-5 and TRBJ2-4, is DAGVTQSPTHLIKTRGQQVTLRCSPISGHKSVSWYQQVLGQGPQFIFQYYEKEERGRGNFPDRFSARQFPNYSSELNVNALLLGDSALYLCASSLSILAGIKSIQYFGAGTRLSVL.

This clone was observed a handful of times. DNA of the CDR3: TGTGCCAGCAGTGAACTAGGACAGGGTCTCTTACAGGCAAAACTGTTTTTT. Translation gives CASSELGQGLLQAKLFF. The chain links TRBV6-1 to TRBJ1-4; the match to TRBD1 covers 8 bases. The CDR3 spans 17 residues. Germline V gene lookup returns CDR1 MNHNS and CDR2 SASEGT. With 2 bases clipped from V and 10 bases from J, the junction kept 15 bases outside the gene matches.

This chain's CDR3 is CASSEGLEREFVEQFF. For the CDR3, the DNA is TGTGCCAGCAGTGAAGGGCTTGAGCGGGAGTTTGTTGAGCAGTTCTTC. V is TRBV6-1 and J is TRBJ2-1; 8 positions match TRBD2. This CDR3 is 16 amino acids long. CDR1 MNHNS and CDR2 SASEGT come from the germline V gene. V was clipped by 1 base and J by 9 bases; unmatched bases: 11.

V gene TRBV4-1 combines with J gene TRBJ1-6; 10 bases match TRBD1. V shed 4 bases, J shed 12 bases, and the junction held 9 bases outside the gene matches. Germline CDR1 and CDR2: MGHRA and YSYEKL. The CDR3 runs 15 residues. In DNA form, the CDR3 reads TGCGCCAGCAGCCCCCAGGACAGGGGGAGAGGACCCCTCCACTTT. It translates to CASSPQDRGRGPLHF.

The rearrangement uses TRBV5-6 and TRBJ2-3; D is perhaps TRBD2 (6 bases). Germline CDR1 reads SGHDT; CDR2 reads YYEEEE. CDR3 length: 15 residues. V was pared by 1 base and J by 5 bases, with 14 bases between. The CDR3 reads CASSLFLARGDTQYF. The CDR3 bases are TGTGCCAGCAGCTTGTTCCTAGCGAGGGGAGATACGCAGTATTTT.

V is TRBV5-6 and J is TRBJ2-3; 8 bases match TRBD2. V lost 6 bases and J lost 5; bases outside the gene matches: 8. The germline V gene encodes CDR1 SGHDT and CDR2 YYEEEE. The CDR3 spans 14 residues. The CDR3 bases are TGTGCCAGCACGGGACTAGAGGGTGGAGATACGCAGTATTTT. As protein: CASTGLEGGDTQYF.

The chain combines TRBV14 with TRBJ1-2, with D uncertain. The V gene lost 4 bases and the J gene lost 9 bases, with 12 bases spanning the gap. This CDR3 is built from 12 residues. Germline assignment: CDR1 SGHDN and CDR2 FVKESK. The CDR3 bases are TGTGCCAGCAGCCGGGCAGGACTGAGCTACACCTTC. It translates to CASSRAGLSYTF.

This clone was detected only a few times. The rearrangement joins TRBV12-5 to TRBJ2-3; D uncertain. In germline, CDR1 is LGHNT, CDR2 FRNRAP. The CDR3 sequence is 13 residues long. Trimming stripped 7 bases from V and 2 bases from J, with 10 bases between. The CDR3: CASVGPFTDTQYF. The CDR3 DNA follows: TGTGCTAGTGTTGGCCCTTTCACAGATACGCAGTATTTT.

The CDR3 sequence: CASSSYSGTSKPYNEQFF. CDR3 nucleotides: TGTGCCAGCAGCTCATATTCCGGGACTTCCAAACCGTACAATGAGCAGTTCTTC. V and J are TRBV7-8 and TRBJ2-1; weak D call: TRBD2 (6 bases). Germline V gene data show CDR1 as SGHVS and CDR2 as FQNEAQ. The CDR3 has 18 amino acids. Trimming pared 4 bases from V and 4 bases from J, leaving 23 bases between.

V gene TRBV11-2 combines with J gene TRBJ2-6; 7 nucleotides line up with TRBD1. This CDR3 comprises 17 residues. Germline values: CDR1 SGHAT, CDR2 FQNNGV. V lost 2 bases and J lost 2; bases outside the gene matches: 6. CDR3 DNA sequence: TGTGCCAGCAGCTTAAGGGGGCGAGGCGCTGGGGCCAACGTCCTGACTTTC. This codes for CASSLRGRGAGANVLTF.

Worth noting for this clone: The germline gene is not matched at one end of the junction; a read error may be the cause. The CDR3 DNA reads TGTGCCGCCGGGACAGGGTACTTC. Translating it yields CAAGTGYF. This chain joins TRBV7-9 and TRBJ1-2, with 9 bases fitting TRBD1. Germline values: CDR1 SEHNR, CDR2 FQNEAQ (reference sequence). The CDR3 length is 8 residues.

The gene calls are TRBV5-4 and TRBJ2-7; 10 bases match TRBD2. The CDR3 totals 13 residues. The V segment lost 4 bases and the J segment 12 bases; nucleotides outside the gene matches: 10. The germline CDR1 and CDR2 sequences are SGHNT and YYREEE (reference sequence). CDR3 sequence reads: CASSPGTSVVRYF. The CDR3 DNA follows: TGTGCCAGCAGCCCCGGGACTAGCGTCGTTCGGTACTTC.

The chain recombines TRBV2 with TRBJ2-3; 11 nucleotides align to TRBD2. In germline, CDR1 is SNHLY, CDR2 FYNNEI. This CDR3 has 17 residues. J gave up 0 bases and V 10 bases, and 12 bases lay outside the gene matches. In DNA, the CDR3 is TGTGCCACTACAGCCGGGGGGACTAGCGGTAGCACAGATACGCAGTATTTT. It encodes CATTAGGTSGSTDTQYF.

As regards this clone: One end of the junction is discordant with germline, which a read error may explain. This chain uses TRBV7-7 with TRBJ2-5; 7 bases are shared with TRBD1. This CDR3 is built from 14 residues. CDR1 and CDR2 from the germline V gene are SSHAT and FNYEAQ (reference sequence). CDR3 residues: CASSLGTAKETQYF. CDR3 DNA: TGTGCTAGCAGCTTAGGGACAGCCAAAGAGACCCAGTACTTC. Variable domain in full (rest from reference TRBV7-7 and TRBJ2-5): GAGVSQSPRYKVTKRGQDVTLRCDPISSHATLYWYQQALGQGPEFLTYFNYEAQPDKSGLPSDRFSAERPEGSISTLTIQRTEQRDSAMYRCASSLGTAKETQYFGPGTRLLVL.

V usage is TRBV5-1 and J usage is TRBJ1-1; D call uncertain. The V gene lost 1 base and the J gene lost 1 base, with 11 bases spanning the gap. CDR1 and CDR2 from the germline V gene are SGHRS and YFSETQ. CDR3 length equals 15 residues. CDR3 sequence reads: CASSLRTEKNTEAFF. The CDR3 bases are TGCGCCAGCAGCTTGAGGACTGAAAAGAACACTGAAGCTTTCTTT.

This clone appeared a few times. This chain joins TRBV18 and TRBJ1-5, with 9 bases identical to TRBD1. The CDR3 runs 15 residues. CDR1 is KGHSH, CDR2 LQKENI, per germline. V shed 6 bases and J 3 bases; nucleotides not matched to a gene: 6. CDR3: CASSLTGGYNQPQHF. In DNA, the CDR3 is TGTGCCAGCTCGCTCACAGGGGGCTACAATCAGCCCCAGCATTTT.

The chain recombines TRBV19 with TRBJ1-5; 9 bases are shared with TRBD1. Germline assignment: CDR1 LNHDA and CDR2 SQIVND (reference sequence). V gave up 6 bases and J gave up 7 bases; unmatched junction bases: 10. CDR3 size: 15 residues. The CDR3 DNA sequence: TGTGCCAGTAGCTTTACAGGGGGCAGGGAGCAGCCCCAGCATTTT. Translating it yields CASSFTGGREQPQHF. Together with reference TRBV19 and TRBJ1-5, the CDR3 gives the full variable domain: DGGITQSPKYLFRKEGQNVTLSCEQNLNHDAMYWYRQDPGQGLRLIYYSQIVNDFQKGDIAEGYSVSREKKESFPLTVTSAQKNPTAFYLCASSFTGGREQPQHFGDGTRLSIL.

This clone rates as medium-sized. The chain is built from TRBV5-1 and TRBJ2-1; 7 bases map to TRBD2. CDR3 size: 15 residues. V lost 4 bases and J lost 6; bases outside the gene matches: 10. CDR1 is SGHRS and CDR2 is YFSETQ in the germline V gene. CDR3 protein: CASSPGGGGSNEQFF. The CDR3 DNA sequence: TGCGCCAGCAGCCCGGGAGGTGGGGGGAGCAATGAGCAGTTCTTC.